These 11 T cell receptor beta chains share one sample of origin, sequenced in a study of shared clonotypes between healthy human individuals. Data came from immunoSEQ multiplex PCR; TCRdb stores just in-frame clones and leaves some out. This sample has over a million clones, with roughly 96% found just once. Sequenced input: naive CD4+ T cells sorted from blood. The subset denotes: CD45RA+ positively selected. Receptor source: a man aged 30 to 45 in good health.

The J gene is TRBJ1-1, the V gene TRBV29-1; maybe TRBD1 (5 bases). V was shortened by 4 bases and J by 5 bases, with 17 bases between the two germline ends. Germline CDR1 and CDR2: SQVTM and ANQGSEA. The CDR3 has 14 residues. The CDR3 protein is CSVVGRMGRTEAFF. In nucleotides, the CDR3 is TGCAGCGTTGTAGGGCGGATGGGACGGACTGAAGCTTTCTTT.

The CDR3 DNA is TGCGCCAGCAGCCGGACAATCGGGTCCACAGATACGCAGTATTTT. Translated: CASSRTIGSTDTQYF. V usage is TRBV5-1 and J usage is TRBJ2-3, with D possibly matching TRBD1 (5 bases). The CDR3 length is 15 residues. V was shortened by 4 bases and J by 2 bases, with 14 bases between the two germline ends. Germline CDR1 reads SGHRS; CDR2 reads YFSETQ.

V is TRBV14 and J is TRBJ2-7; D may correspond to TRBD1 or TRBD2 (6 bases each). V lost 6 bases, J lost 3 bases, and 9 bases lay in between. Germline values: CDR1 SGHDN, CDR2 FVKESK. This CDR3 region has 12 residues. DNA of the CDR3: TGTGCCAGCAGGCGGGACAACTACGAGCAGTACTTC. Translated, it gives CASRRDNYEQYF.

Comment on this clone: The sample holds other DNA sequences that translate to the same CDR3. This sequence joins TRBV7-9 and TRBJ1-1; no definite D call. Germline lookup yields CDR1 SEHNR and CDR2 FQNEAQ (reference sequence). V lost 0 bases and J 0 bases, leaving 5 bases between the germline ends. CDR3 length: 14 amino acids. The CDR3 protein is CASSLAGVNTEAFF. DNA of the CDR3: TGTGCCAGCAGCTTAGCGGGAGTGAACACTGAAGCTTTCTTT.

This chain links TRBV7-9 with TRBJ1-3; perhaps TRBD1 as D (5 bases). This CDR3 spans 14 amino acids. Germline loops: CDR1 SEHNR, CDR2 FQNEAQ (reference sequence). Trimming took off 9 bases at V and 0 bases at J, with 12 bases between the two ends. Here the CDR3 reads CASNRDSSGNTIYF. DNA for the CDR3: TGTGCCAGTAACCGGGACTCCTCTGGAAACACCATATATTTT.

The chain has TRBV30 and TRBJ2-2, with a weak D call TRBD2 (6 bases). Germline V gene sequence: CDR1 GTSNPN, CDR2 SVGIG (reference sequence). CDR3 length: 15 residues. V lost 3 bases to trimming and J lost 0 bases, with 11 bases between them. CDR3 loop: CAWSPPGANTGELFF. The CDR3 nucleotides read TGTGCCTGGAGCCCCCCGGGGGCGAACACCGGGGAGCTGTTTTTT.

This chain joins TRBV2 and TRBJ1-4, with D unresolved. Germline CDR1 SNHLY, CDR2 FYNNEI. The CDR3 runs to 11 residues. V dropped 5 bases and J dropped 6 bases, with 4 bases sitting between them. CDR3 sequence: CASSPDEKLFF. CDR3 sequence (DNA): TGTGCCAGCAGTCCAGATGAAAAACTGTTTTTT.

This chain connects TRBV19 to TRBJ1-1; no clear D. The CDR3 loop spans 12 amino acids. Per the germline V gene, CDR1 is LNHDA and CDR2 is SQIVND (reference sequence). V dropped 1 base and J dropped 8 bases, with 8 bases sitting between them. CDR3 coding DNA: TGTGCCAGTAGTATAGCCGGGCTGGAAGCTTTCTTT. Amino acid sequence: CASSIAGLEAFF.

Notes on this clone: The same CDR3 can be traced to other DNA sequences in this sample. The rearrangement joins TRBV5-1 to TRBJ2-1; D is ambiguous. CDR1 is SGHRS, CDR2 YFSETQ, per germline. Trimming cost V 2 bases and J 0 bases, with 9 bases left between them. This CDR3 is built from 15 residues. Here the CDR3 DNA reads TGCGCCAGCAGCTTCACTGATAGCTCCTACAATGAGCAGTTCTTC. It specifies CASSFTDSSYNEQFF.

The V call is TRBV15, the J call TRBJ2-1; maybe TRBD1 (5 bases). CDR1 LNHNV and CDR2 YYDKDF come from the germline V gene (reference sequence). CDR3 length equals 15 residues. V lost 6 bases to trimming and J lost 5 bases, with 17 bases between them. The CDR3 nucleotides are TGTGCCACCAGGAGACCCGGACAACCGGACAATGAGCAGTTCTTC. It specifies CATRRPGQPDNEQFF.

This chain connects TRBV4-3 to TRBJ1-2, with D perhaps TRBD1 (6 bases). Germline assignment: CDR1 LGHNA and CDR2 YSLEER. The CDR3 consists of 16 residues. Trimming removed 0 bases from V and 2 bases from J, with 13 bases in between. CDR3 nucleotides: TGCGCCAGCAGCCAAGATGGACAGAAGCTAAACTATGGCTACACCTTC. Translation gives CASSQDGQKLNYGYTF.